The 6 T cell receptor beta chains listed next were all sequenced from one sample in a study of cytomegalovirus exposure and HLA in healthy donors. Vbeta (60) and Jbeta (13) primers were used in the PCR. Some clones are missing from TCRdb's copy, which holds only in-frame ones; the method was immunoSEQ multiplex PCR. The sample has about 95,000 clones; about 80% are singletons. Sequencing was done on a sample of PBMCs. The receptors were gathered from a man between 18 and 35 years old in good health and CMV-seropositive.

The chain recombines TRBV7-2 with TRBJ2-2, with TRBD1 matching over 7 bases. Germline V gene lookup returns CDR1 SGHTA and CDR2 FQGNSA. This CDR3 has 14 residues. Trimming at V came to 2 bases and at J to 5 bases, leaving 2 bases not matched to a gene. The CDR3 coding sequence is TGTGCCAGCAGCTTATTACAGGGGACCGGGGAGCTGTTTTTT. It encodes CASSLLQGTGELFF.

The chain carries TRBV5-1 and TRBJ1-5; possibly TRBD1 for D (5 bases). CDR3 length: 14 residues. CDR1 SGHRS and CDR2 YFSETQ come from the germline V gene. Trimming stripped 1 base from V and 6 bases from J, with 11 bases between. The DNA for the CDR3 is TGCGCCAGCAGCTTGACAGGAGAGCGTCAGCCCCAGCATTTT. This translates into CASSLTGERQPQHF.

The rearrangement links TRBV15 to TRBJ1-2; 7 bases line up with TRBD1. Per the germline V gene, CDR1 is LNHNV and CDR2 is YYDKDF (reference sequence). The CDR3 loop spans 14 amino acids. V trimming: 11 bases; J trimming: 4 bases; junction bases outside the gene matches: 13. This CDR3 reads CAVRVGGDPYGYTF. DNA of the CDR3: TGTGCCGTCCGAGTAGGGGGCGATCCCTATGGCTACACCTTC.

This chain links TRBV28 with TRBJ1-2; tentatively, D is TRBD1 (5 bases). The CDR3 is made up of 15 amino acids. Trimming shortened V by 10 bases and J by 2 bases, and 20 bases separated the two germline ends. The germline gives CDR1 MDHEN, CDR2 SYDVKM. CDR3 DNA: TGTGCCATCGCGACATCGGAGGGGCCAAACTATGGCTACACCTTC. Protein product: CAIATSEGPNYGYTF.

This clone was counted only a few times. The CDR3: CASSPGLTKETQYF. The CDR3 DNA follows: TGTGCCAGCTCACCAGGGTTGACAAAAGAGACCCAGTACTTC. J is TRBJ2-5 and V is TRBV18; D is unclear. V lost 2 bases and J lost 3, with 10 bases in between. Germline CDR1 and CDR2: KGHSH and LQKENI. This CDR3 region has 14 residues.

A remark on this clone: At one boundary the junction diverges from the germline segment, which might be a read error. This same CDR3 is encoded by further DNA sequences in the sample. CDR3 in DNA: TGTGCCAGCAGCGGGGAGGCAACTAACGAAAAACTGTTTTTT. Protein product: CASSGEATNEKLFF. The rearrangement links TRBV9 to TRBJ1-4; D not resolved. CDR3 length equals 14 residues. Germline V gene sequence: CDR1 SGDLS, CDR2 YYNGEE. Supplemented by reference TRBV9 and TRBJ1-4, the full variable domain reads DSGVTQTPKHLITATGQRVTLRCSPRSGDLSVYWYQQSLDQGLQFLIQYYNGEERAKGNILERFSAQQFPDLHSELNLSSLELGDSALYFCASSGEATNEKLFFGSGTQLSVL.